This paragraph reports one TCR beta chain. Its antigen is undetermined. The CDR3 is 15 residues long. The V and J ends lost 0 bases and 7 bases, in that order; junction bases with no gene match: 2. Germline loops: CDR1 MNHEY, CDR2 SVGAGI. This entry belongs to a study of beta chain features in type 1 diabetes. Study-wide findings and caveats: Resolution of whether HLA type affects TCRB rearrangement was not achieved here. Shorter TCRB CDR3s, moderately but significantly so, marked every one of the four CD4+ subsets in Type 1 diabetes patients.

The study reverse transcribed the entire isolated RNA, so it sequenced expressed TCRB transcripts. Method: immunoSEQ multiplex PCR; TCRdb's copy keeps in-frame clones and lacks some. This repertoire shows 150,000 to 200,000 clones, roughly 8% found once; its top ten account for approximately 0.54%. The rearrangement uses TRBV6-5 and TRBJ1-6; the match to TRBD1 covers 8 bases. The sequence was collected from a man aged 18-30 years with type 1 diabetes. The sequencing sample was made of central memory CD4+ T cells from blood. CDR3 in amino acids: CASSYSGTGNSPLHF. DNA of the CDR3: TGTGCCAGCAGTTACTCTGGGACAGGAAATTCACCCCTCCACTTT.